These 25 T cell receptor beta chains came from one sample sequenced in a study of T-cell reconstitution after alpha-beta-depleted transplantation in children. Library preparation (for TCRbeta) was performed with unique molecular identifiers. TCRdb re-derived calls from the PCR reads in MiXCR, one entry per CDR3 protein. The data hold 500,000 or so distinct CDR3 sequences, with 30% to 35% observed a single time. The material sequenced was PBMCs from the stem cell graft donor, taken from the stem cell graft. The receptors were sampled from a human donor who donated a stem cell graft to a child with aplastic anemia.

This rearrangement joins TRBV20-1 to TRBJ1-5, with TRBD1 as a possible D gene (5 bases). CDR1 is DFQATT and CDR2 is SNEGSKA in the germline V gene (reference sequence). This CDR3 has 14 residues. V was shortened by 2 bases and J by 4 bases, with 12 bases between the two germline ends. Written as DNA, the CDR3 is TGCAGTGCTAGATCACGGCAGGGTAATCAGCCCCAGCATTTT. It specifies CSARSRQGNQPQHF.

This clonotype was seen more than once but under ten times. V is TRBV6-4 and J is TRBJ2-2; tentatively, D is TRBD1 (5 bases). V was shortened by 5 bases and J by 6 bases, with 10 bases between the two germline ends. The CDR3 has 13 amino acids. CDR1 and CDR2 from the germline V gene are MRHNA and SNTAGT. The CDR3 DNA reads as TGTGCCAGCAGTCTAGGGGTCTCCGGGGAGCTGTTTTTT. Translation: CASSLGVSGELFF.

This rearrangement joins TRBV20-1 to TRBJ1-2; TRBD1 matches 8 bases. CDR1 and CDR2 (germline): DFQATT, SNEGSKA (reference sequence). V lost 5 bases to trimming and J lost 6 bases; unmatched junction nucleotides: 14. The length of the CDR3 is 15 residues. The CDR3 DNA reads TGCAGTGCTTACACCGGACAGGGAACGTTGGATGGCTACACCTTC. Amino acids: CSAYTGQGTLDGYTF.

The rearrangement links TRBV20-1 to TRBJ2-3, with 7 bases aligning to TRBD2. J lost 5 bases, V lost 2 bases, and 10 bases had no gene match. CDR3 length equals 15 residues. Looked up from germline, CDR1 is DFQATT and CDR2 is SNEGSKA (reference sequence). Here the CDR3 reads CSARKAGAVQDTQYF. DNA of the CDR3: TGCAGTGCTAGAAAGGCGGGAGCGGTACAAGATACGCAGTATTTT.

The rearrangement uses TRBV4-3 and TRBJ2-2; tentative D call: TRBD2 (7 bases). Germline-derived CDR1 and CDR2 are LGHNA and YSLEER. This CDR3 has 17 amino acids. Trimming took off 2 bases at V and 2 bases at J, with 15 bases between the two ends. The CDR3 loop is CASSQFYGGANTGELFF. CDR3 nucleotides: TGCGCCAGCAGCCAATTTTATGGGGGGGCCAACACCGGGGAGCTGTTTTTT.

CDR3 amino acids: CASSKDEQKLFF. CDR3 nucleotides: TGTGCCAGCAGTAAGGACGAGCAAAAACTGTTTTTT. The chain joins TRBV6-6 to TRBJ1-4; D gene unclear. Trimming removed 5 bases from V and 9 bases from J, with 10 bases in between. The CDR3 runs to 12 residues. The germline gives CDR1 MNHNY, CDR2 SVGAGI (reference sequence).

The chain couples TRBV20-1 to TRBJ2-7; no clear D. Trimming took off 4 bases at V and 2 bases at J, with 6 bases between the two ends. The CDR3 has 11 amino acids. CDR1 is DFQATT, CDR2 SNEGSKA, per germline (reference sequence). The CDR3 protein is CSAMRPYEQYF. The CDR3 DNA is TGCAGTGCTATGAGACCCTACGAGCAGTACTTC.

The CDR3 DNA reads as TGTGCCAGCTCACCGAGTTTAGCGGAACTTCCGGGCAATGAGCAGTTCTTC. It codes for CASSPSLAELPGNEQFF. This rearrangement joins TRBV18 to TRBJ2-1; possibly TRBD2 for D (6 bases). The CDR3 covers 17 residues. Deletions cut 3 bases from V and 6 bases from J, with 21 bases between. The germline V gene encodes CDR1 KGHSH and CDR2 LQKENI.

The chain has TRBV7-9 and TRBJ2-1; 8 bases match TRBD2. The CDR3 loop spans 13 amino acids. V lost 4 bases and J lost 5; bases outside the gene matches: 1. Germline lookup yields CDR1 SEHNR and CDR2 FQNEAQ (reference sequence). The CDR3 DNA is TGTGCCAGCAGCTCACTAGCGGACAATGAGCAGTTCTTC. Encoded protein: CASSSLADNEQFF.

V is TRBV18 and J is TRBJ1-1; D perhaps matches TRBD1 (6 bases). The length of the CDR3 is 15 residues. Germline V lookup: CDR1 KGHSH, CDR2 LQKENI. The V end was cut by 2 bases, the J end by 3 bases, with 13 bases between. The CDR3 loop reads CASSPFEGHHTEAFF. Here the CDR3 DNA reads TGTGCCAGCTCACCATTTGAGGGACATCACACTGAAGCTTTCTTT. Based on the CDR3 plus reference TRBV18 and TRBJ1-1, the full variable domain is NAGVMQNPRHLVRRRGQEARLRCSPMKGHSHVYWYRQLPEEGLKFMVYLQKENIIDESGMPKERFSAEFPKEGPSILRIQQVVRGDSAAYFCASSPFEGHHTEAFFGQGTRLTVV.

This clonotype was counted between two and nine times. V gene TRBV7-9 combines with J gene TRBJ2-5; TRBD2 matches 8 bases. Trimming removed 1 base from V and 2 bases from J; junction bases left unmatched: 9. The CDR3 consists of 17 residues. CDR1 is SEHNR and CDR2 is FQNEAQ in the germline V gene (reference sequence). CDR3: CASSLGSGGPRQETQYF. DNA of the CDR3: TGTGCCAGCAGCTTAGGTTCGGGAGGGCCGCGACAAGAGACCCAGTACTTC.

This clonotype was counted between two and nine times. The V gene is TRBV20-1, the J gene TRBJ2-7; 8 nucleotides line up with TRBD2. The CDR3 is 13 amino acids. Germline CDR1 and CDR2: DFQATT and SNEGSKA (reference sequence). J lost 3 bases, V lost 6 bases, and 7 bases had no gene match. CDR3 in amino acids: CSAGGLVLYEQYF. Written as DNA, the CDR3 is TGCAGTGCGGGGGGACTAGTCCTCTACGAGCAGTACTTC.

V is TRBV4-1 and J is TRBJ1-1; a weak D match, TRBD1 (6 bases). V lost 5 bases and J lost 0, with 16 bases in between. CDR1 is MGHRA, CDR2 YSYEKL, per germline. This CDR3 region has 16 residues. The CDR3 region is CASSVLGGTMNTEAFF. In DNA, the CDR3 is TGCGCCAGCAGCGTTTTAGGGGGTACTATGAACACTGAAGCTTTCTTT.

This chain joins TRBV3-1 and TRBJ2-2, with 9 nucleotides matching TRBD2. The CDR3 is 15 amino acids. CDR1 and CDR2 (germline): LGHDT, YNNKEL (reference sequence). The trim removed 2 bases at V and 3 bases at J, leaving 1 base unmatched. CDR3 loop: CASSQRLADTGELFF. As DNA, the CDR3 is TGTGCCAGCAGCCAACGACTAGCGGACACCGGGGAGCTGTTTTTT.

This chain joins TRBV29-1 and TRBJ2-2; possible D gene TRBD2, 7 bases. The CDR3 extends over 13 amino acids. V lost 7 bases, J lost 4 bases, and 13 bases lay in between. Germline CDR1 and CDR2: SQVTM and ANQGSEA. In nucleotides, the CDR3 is TGCAGCGGTTACAGGGAGGGCACCGGGGAGCTGTTTTTT. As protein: CSGYREGTGELFF.

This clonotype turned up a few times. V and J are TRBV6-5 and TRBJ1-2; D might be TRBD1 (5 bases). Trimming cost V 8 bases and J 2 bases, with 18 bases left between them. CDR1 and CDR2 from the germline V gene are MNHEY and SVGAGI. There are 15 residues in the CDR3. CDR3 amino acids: CASGQSLTANYGYTF. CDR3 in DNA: TGTGCCAGCGGCCAGTCTCTGACAGCCAACTATGGCTACACCTTC.

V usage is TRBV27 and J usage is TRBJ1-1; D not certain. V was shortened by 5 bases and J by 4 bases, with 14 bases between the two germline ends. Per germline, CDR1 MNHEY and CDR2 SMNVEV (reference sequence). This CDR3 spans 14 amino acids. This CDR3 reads CASSPWGGGTEAFF. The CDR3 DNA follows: TGTGCCAGCAGTCCGTGGGGAGGAGGCACTGAAGCTTTCTTT.

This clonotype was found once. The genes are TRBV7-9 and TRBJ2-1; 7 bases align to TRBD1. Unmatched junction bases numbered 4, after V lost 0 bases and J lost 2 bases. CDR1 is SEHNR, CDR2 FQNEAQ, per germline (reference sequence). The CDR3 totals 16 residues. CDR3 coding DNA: TGTGCCAGCAGCTTAGCCGAGACAGGGACCTACAATGAGCAGTTCTTC. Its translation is CASSLAETGTYNEQFF.

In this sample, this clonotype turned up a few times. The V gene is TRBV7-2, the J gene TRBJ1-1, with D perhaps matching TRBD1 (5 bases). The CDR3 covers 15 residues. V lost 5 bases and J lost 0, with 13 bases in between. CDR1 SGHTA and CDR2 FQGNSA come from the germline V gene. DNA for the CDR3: TGTGCCAGCAGCACAGAGCAGGGCCTGAACACTGAAGCTTTCTTT. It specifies CASSTEQGLNTEAFF.

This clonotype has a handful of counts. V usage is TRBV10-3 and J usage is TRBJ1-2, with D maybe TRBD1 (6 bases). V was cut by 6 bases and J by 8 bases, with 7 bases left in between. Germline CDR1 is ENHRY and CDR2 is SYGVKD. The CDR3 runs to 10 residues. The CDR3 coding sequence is TGTGCCATCAGGGACAGCGGCTACACCTTC. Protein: CAIRDSGYTF.

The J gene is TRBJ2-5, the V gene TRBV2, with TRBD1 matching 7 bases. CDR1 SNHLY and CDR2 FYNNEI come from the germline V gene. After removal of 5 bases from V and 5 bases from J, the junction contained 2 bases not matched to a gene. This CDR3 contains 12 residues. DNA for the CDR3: TGTGCCAGCAGTCAGGGGGAGGAGACCCAGTACTTC. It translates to CASSQGEETQYF.

The CDR3 sequence: CASSYRSNYNSPLHF. In DNA, the CDR3 is TGTGCCAGCAGTTATCGCAGCAACTATAATTCACCCCTCCACTTT. The chain joins TRBV6-5 to TRBJ1-6; unclear D gene. The CDR3 extends over 15 amino acids. Germline V gives CDR1 MNHEY, CDR2 SVGAGI. Deletions cut 3 bases from V and 3 bases from J, with 9 bases between.

The CDR3 bases are TGTGCCAGTAGTTCCCCCCCGACAGGGAGGTCACGGGCTAACTATGGCTACACCTTC. It yields the protein CASSSPPTGRSRANYGYTF. This chain uses TRBV19 with TRBJ1-2; 7 bases are shared with TRBD1. This CDR3 has 19 residues. The junction had 18 bases not matched to a gene; V was cut back by 5 bases and J by 0 bases. Germline V gives CDR1 LNHDA, CDR2 SQIVND (reference sequence).

CDR3 nucleotide sequence: TGTGCCATCAGTGGGGCCACGACTAGCGGGAGGTCCTACAATGAGCAGTTCTTC. Its translation is CAISGATTSGRSYNEQFF. The rearrangement joins TRBV10-3 to TRBJ2-1; the match to TRBD2 covers 13 bases. The V and J ends lost 4 bases and 1 base, in that order; junction bases with no gene match: 7. Germline CDR1 ENHRY, CDR2 SYGVKD. This CDR3 is 18 amino acids long.

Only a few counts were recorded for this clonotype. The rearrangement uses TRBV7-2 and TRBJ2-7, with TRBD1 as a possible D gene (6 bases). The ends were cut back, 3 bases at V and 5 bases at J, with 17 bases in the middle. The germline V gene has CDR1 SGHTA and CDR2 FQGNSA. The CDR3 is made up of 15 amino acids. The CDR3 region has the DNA TGTGCCAGCAGCTTCGGAAGGGGGAGTCTCGACGAGCAGTACTTC. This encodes CASSFGRGSLDEQYF. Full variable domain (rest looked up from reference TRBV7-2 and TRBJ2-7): GAGVSQSPSNKVTEKGKDVELRCDPISGHTALYWYRQSLGQGLEFLIYFQGNSAPDKSGLPSDRFSAERTGGSVSTLTIQRTQQEDSAVYLCASSFGRGSLDEQYFGPGTRLTVT.